This T cell receptor beta chain came from a study of molecular identifiers for immune sequencing clone quantification. The study's findings and limits: The share of molecules held by clones above 20 RNA copies was over 98% in effector cells and under 1% in naive cells.

TCRdb processed the PCR reads anew with MiXCR; each CDR3 protein has one entry. The top ten hold around 0.86% of the sample, which has about 510,000 distinct CDR3 sequences, about 20% seen once. CDR1 and CDR2 from the germline V gene are SEHNR and FQNEAQ (reference sequence). There are 14 residues in the CDR3. The germline V and J ends were trimmed by 8 bases and 5 bases, with 18 bases remaining between them. Libraries for naive CD8 T cells, which were made from roughly 21,000 to 960,000 sorted cells, drew on 10%, 30% or 50% of the RNA. Researchers sorted naive CD8 T cells as cells that were CD8+CD4-CCR7+CD45RA+. On this clonotype: Its antigen is unknown.

The V gene is TRBV7-9, the J gene TRBJ2-5; D is uncertain. The specimen was naive CD8+ T cells from blood, with Jurkat cell RNA spiked in. The subset is: FACS-sorted CD8+CD4-CCR7+CD45RA+ naive T cells. The clonotype comes from a human donor in good health. Some libraries in this study had Jurkat cell RNA spiked in. CDR3 coding DNA: TGTGCCAGCCCCCCCCCCCCGTCCACGGAGACCCAGTACTTC. As protein: CASPPPPSTETQYF. The entire variable domain, with the rest obtained from reference TRBV7-9 and TRBJ2-5, is as follows: DTGVSQNPRHKITKRGQNVTFRCDPISEHNRLYWYRQTLGQGPEFLTYFQNEAQLEKSRLLSDRFSAERPKGSFSTLEIQRTEQGDSAMYLCASPPPPSTETQYFGPGTRLLVL.